This T cell receptor (beta chain) was captured in a study of cytomegalovirus exposure and HLA in healthy donors. Study results and caveats: A missense DCLRE1C variant was associated with V- and J-gene trimming of TCR beta chains in a later analysis, and an independent cohort replicated the association. According to an earlier analysis, most TCR beta V segments yielded productive rearrangements about 87% or about 30% of the time.

PCR involved 60 Vbeta and 13 Jbeta primers. Profiling relied on immunoSEQ multiplex PCR, and the TCRdb table lists in-frame clones only, not all of them. The data show 200,000 to 250,000 clones, approximately 82% seen once. V was pared by 6 bases and J by 3 bases, with 8 bases between. Per the germline V gene, CDR1 is DFQATT and CDR2 is SNEGSKA (reference sequence). The CDR3 is made up of 11 amino acids. Every donor was a healthy person donating bone marrow. While unrecorded immune exposures were likely, the donors were nominally healthy when sampled. A note on this clone: The antigen remains unidentified.

The source of this sequence is a woman aged 55-69 years in good health and CMV-seropositive. The sequencing sample was made of PBMCs. The chain employs TRBV20-1 and TRBJ1-2; unclear D gene. This chain's CDR3 is CSAGYDYGYTF. CDR3 DNA: TGCAGTGCCGGGTATGACTATGGCTACACCTTC.